The source of this TCR beta chain is a study of cytomegalovirus exposure and HLA in healthy donors. Regarding the study as a whole: Later findings reportedly placed an Asian-associated ancestry cluster below the roughly 730-donor mean for N-insertions.

The CDR3 has 19 amino acids. Trimming took off 0 bases at V and 3 bases at J, with 24 bases between the two ends. Germline assignment: CDR1 MNHNS and CDR2 SASEGT. PCR primers comprised 60 Vbeta and 13 Jbeta primers. Measured with immunoSEQ multiplex PCR; TCRdb has only the in-frame clones, and not every one. This table has 180,000 or so clones, more than 70% appearing once. Concerning this clone itself: Its specificity is unknown.

The sequencing sample was made of PBMCs. J is TRBJ2-7 and V is TRBV6-1, with D possibly being TRBD1 (6 bases). The source of this sequence is a woman aged 40 to 50 in good health and CMV-seropositive. In nucleotides, the CDR3 is TGTGCCAGCAGTGAAGCCGGTACCCGCAACGACAGGAGCCGCTACGAGCAGTACTTC. Protein sequence: CASSEAGTRNDRSRYEQYF.